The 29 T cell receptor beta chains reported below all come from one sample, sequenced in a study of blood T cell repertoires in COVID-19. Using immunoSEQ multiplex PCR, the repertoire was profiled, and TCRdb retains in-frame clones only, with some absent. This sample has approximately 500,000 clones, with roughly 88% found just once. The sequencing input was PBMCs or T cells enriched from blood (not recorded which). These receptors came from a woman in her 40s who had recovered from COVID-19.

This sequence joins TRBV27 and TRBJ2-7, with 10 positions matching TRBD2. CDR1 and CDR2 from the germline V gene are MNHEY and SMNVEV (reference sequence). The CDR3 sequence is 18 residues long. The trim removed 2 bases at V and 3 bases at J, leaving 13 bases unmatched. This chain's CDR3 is CASSLGPSGRRGDYEQYF. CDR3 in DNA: TGTGCCAGCAGTTTAGGTCCTAGCGGGAGACGGGGGGACTACGAGCAGTACTTC.

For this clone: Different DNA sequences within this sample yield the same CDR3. In DNA, the CDR3 is TGTGCCAGCAGTGAGACAGGCAACACTGAAGCTTTCTTT. Translated: CASSETGNTEAFF. The V gene is TRBV6-1, the J gene TRBJ1-1; maybe TRBD1 (6 bases). CDR3 size: 13 residues. Trimming left V 3 bases short and J 2 bases short, with 7 bases between. CDR1 is MNHNS, CDR2 SASEGT, per germline.

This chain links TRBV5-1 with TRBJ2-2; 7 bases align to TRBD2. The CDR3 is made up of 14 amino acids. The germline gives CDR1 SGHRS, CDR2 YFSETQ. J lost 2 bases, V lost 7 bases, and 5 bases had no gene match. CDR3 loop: CASGAGSNTGELFF. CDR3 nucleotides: TGCGCCAGCGGAGCGGGATCCAACACCGGGGAGCTGTTTTTT.

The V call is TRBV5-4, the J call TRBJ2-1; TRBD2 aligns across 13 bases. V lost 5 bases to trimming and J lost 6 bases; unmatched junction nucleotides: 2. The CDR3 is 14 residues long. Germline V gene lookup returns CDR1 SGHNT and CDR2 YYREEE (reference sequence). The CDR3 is CASSRLAGGNEQFF. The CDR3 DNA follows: TGTGCCAGCAGTAGACTAGCGGGAGGCAATGAGCAGTTCTTC.

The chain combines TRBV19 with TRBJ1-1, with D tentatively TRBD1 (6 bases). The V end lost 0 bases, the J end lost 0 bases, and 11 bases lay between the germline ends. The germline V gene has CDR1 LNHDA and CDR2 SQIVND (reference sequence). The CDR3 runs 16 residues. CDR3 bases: TGTGCCAGTAGTATAGATGGGACATATATGAACACTGAAGCTTTCTTT. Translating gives CASSIDGTYMNTEAFF.

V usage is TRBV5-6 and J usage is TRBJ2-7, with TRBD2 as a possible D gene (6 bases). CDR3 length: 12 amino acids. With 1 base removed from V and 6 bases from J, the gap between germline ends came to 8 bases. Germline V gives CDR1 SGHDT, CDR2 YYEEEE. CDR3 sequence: CASSLRRGEQYF. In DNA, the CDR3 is TGTGCCAGCAGCTTGAGGAGGGGCGAGCAGTACTTC.

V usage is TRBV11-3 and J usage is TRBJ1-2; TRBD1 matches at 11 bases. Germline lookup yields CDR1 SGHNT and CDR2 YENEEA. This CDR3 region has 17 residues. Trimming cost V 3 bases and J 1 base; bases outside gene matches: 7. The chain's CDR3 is CASSFFGQGARNYGYTF. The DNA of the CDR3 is TGTGCCAGCAGCTTTTTTGGACAGGGGGCCCGTAACTATGGCTACACCTTC. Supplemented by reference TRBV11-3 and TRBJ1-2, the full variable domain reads EAGVVQSPRYKIIEKKQPVAFWCNPISGHNTLYWYLQNLGQGPELLIRYENEEAVDDSQLPKDRFSAERLKGVDSTLKIQPAELGDSAVYLCASSFFGQGARNYGYTFGSGTRLTVV.

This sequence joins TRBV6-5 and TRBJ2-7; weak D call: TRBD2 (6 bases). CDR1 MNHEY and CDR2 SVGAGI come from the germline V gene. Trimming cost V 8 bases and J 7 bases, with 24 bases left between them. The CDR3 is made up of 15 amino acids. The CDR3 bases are TGTGCCAGCTCCTCCGCGCCTAGCGTGATCGGGGAGCAGTACTTC. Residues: CASSSAPSVIGEQYF.

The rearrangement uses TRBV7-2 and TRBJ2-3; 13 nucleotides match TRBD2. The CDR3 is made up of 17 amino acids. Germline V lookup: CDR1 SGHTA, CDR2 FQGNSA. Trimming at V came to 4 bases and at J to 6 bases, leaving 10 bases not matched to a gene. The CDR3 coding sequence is TGTGCCAGCAGCTCTACGGGACTAGCGGGACAAGTGGATACGCAGTATTTT. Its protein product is CASSSTGLAGQVDTQYF.

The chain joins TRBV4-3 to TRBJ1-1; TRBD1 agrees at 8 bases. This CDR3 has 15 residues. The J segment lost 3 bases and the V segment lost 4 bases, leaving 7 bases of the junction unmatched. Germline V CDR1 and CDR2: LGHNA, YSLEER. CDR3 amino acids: CASSRGQGGDTEAFF. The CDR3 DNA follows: TGCGCCAGCAGCCGAGGACAGGGTGGGGACACTGAAGCTTTCTTT.

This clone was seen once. For the CDR3, the DNA is TGTGCCAGTAGTTACAGCCAGAACACCGGGGAGCTGTTTTTT. It is translated as CASSYSQNTGELFF. The chain links TRBV19 to TRBJ2-2, with D uncertain. Deletions cut 5 bases from V and 1 base from J, with 8 bases between. Germline-derived CDR1 and CDR2 are LNHDA and SQIVND (reference sequence). The CDR3 covers 14 residues.

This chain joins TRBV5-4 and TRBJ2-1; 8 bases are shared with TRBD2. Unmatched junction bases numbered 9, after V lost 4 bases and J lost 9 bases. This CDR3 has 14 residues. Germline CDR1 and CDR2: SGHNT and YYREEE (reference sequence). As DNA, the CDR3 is TGTGCCAGCAGCCAAACCGGGGGGGATGGTGAGCAGTTCTTC. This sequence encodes CASSQTGGDGEQFF.

The CDR3 here is CASSRRTGGNTEAFF. CDR3 sequence (DNA): TGCGCCAGCAGCCGTAGAACAGGGGGGAACACTGAAGCTTTCTTT. V is TRBV5-1 and J is TRBJ1-1, with 8 nucleotides matching TRBD1. The CDR3 has 15 residues. Germline V gene lookup returns CDR1 SGHRS and CDR2 YFSETQ. Germline trimming cut 4 bases from V and 1 base from J; bases unmatched to any gene: 6.

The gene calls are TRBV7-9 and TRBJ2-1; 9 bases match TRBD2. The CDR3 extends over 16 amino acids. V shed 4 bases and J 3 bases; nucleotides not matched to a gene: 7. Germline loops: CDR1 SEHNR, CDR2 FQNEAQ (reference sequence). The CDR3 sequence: CASSSGAGGIYNEQFF. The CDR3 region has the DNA TGTGCCAGCAGCTCCGGTGCGGGGGGGATCTACAATGAGCAGTTCTTC. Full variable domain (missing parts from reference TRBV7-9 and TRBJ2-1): DTGVSQNPRHKITKRGQNVTFRCDPISEHNRLYWYRQTLGQGPEFLTYFQNEAQLEKSRLLSDRFSAERPKGSFSTLEIQRTEQGDSAMYLCASSSGAGGIYNEQFFGPGTRLTVL.

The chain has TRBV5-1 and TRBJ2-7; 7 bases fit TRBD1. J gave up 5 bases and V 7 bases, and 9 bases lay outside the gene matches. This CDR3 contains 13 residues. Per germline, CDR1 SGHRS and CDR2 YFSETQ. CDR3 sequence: CASDLTGFNEQYF. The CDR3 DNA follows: TGCGCCAGCGACCTGACAGGGTTCAACGAGCAGTACTTC.

CDR3 bases: TGTGCCAGCAGTTGGTGGGACAGTGGATCACCCCTCCACTTT. This translates into CASSWWDSGSPLHF. The genes are TRBV27 and TRBJ1-6, with TRBD1 matching 7 bases. Per the germline V gene, CDR1 is MNHEY and CDR2 is SMNVEV (reference sequence). V lost 4 bases and J lost 10; bases outside the gene matches: 7. There are 14 residues in the CDR3.

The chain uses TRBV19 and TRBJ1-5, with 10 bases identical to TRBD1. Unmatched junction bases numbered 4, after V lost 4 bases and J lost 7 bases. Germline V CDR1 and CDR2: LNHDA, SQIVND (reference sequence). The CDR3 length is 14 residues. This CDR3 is CASSKDRGGQPQHF. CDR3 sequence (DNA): TGTGCCAGTAGTAAGGACAGGGGGGGGCAGCCCCAGCATTTT.

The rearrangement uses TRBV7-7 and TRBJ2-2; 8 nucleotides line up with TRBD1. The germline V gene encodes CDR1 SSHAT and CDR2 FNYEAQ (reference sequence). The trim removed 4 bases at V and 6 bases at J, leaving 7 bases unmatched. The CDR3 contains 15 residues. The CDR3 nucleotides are TGTGCCAGCAGCTCAGGGTCAGGGGGCTCCGGGGAGCTGTTTTTT. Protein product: CASSSGSGGSGELFF.

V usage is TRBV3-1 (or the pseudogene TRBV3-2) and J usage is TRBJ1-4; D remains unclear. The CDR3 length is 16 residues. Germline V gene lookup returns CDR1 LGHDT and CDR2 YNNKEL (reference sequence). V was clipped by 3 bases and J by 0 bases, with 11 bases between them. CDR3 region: CASSHQTRTTNEKLFF. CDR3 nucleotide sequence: TGTGCCAGCAGCCACCAGACAAGAACAACTAATGAAAAACTGTTTTTT.

The CDR3: CASSIVGTGGAGNEQFF. CDR3 in DNA: TGTGCCAGTAGTATAGTTGGGACAGGGGGCGCCGGCAATGAGCAGTTCTTC. The chain couples TRBV19 to TRBJ2-1, with 12 bases that match TRBD1. The CDR3 is 17 amino acids. The ends lost 1 base at V and 6 bases at J; junction bases unmatched: 7. The V gene's germline CDR1 is LNHDA and CDR2 SQIVND (reference sequence).

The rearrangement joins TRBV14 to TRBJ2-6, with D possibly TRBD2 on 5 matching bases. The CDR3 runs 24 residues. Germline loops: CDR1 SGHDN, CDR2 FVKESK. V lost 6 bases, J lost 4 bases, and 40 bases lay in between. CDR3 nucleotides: TGTGCCAGCAGTTCCAAGTTACAGCCAAGAGTTCAAGGGCGACCTAGCTCGGGGGCCAACGTCCTGACTTTC. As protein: CASSSKLQPRVQGRPSSGANVLTF.

CDR3 loop: CASSFLRFGSDAFF. The CDR3 bases are TGTGCCAGCAGCTTCCTCCGCTTCGGTAGCGATGCTTTCTTT. The chain is built from TRBV7-9 and TRBJ1-1; D is unresolved. The V end was cut by 3 bases, the J end by 11 bases, with 19 bases between. Germline CDR1 and CDR2: SEHNR and FQNEAQ (reference sequence). The CDR3 is 14 residues long.

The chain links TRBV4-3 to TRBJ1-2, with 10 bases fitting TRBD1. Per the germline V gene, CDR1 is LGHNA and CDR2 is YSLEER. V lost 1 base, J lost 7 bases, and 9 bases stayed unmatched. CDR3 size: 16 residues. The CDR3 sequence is CASSQVRDRGSGGYTF. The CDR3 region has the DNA TGCGCCAGCAGCCAAGTCCGGGACAGGGGTTCGGGTGGCTACACCTTC.

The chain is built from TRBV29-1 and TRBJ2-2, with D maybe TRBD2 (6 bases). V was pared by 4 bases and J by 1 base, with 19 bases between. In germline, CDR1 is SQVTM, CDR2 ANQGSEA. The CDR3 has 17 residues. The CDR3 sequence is CSVVGIVAVENTGELFF. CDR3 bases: TGCAGCGTTGTGGGGATAGTAGCGGTAGAGAACACCGGGGAGCTGTTTTTT.

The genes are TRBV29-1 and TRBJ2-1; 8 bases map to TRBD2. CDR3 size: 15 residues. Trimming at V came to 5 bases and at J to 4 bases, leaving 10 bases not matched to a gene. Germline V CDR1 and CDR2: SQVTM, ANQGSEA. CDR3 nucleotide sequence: TGCAGCGTTCTGGGGTTAGCGGGAAAATACAATGAGCAGTTCTTC. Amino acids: CSVLGLAGKYNEQFF.

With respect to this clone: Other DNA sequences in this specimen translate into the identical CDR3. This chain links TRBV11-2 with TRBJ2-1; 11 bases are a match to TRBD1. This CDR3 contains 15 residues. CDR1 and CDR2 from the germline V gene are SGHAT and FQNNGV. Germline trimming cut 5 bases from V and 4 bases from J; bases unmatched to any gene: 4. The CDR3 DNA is TGTGCCAGCAGCCTGGGGACAGGGGGGTACAATGAGCAGTTCTTC. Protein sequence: CASSLGTGGYNEQFF.

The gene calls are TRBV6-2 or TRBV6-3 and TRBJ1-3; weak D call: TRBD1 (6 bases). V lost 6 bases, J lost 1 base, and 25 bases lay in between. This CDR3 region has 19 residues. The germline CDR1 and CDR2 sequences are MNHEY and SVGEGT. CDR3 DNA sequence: TGTGCCAGCAGCCAACCGGGACACAAGACCGACATATCTGGAAACACCATATATTTT. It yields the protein CASSQPGHKTDISGNTIYF.

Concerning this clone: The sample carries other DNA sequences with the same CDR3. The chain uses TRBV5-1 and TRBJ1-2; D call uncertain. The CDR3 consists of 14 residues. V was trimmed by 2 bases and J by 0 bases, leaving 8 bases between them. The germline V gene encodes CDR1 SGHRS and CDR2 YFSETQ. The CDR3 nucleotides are TGCGCCAGCAGCTTAGAGTTTTCTAACTATGGCTACACCTTC. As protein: CASSLEFSNYGYTF.

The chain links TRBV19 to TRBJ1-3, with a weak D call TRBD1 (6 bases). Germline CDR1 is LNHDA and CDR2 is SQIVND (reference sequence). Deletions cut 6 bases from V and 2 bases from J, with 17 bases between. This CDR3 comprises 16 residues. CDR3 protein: CASSSMGGATGNTIYF. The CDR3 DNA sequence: TGTGCCAGTAGCTCTATGGGGGGGGCAACTGGAAACACCATATATTTT.